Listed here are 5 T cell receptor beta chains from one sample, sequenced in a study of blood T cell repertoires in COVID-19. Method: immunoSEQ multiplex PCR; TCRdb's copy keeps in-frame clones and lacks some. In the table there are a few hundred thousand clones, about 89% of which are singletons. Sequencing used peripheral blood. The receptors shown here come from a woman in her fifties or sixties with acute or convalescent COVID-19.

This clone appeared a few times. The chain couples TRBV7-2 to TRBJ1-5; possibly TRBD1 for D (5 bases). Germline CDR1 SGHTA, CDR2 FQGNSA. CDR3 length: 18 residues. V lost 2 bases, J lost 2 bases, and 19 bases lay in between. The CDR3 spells CASSLRGNAAGGNQPQHF. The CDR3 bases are TGTGCCAGCAGCTTACGGGGGAACGCAGCGGGGGGCAATCAGCCCCAGCATTTT.

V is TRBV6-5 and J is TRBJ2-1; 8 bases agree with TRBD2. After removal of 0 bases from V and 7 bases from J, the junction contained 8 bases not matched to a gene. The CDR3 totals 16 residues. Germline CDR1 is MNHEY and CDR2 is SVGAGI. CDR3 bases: TGTGCCAGCAGTTACTCAGTGGTAGCGGGAAGAAATGAGCAGTTCTTC. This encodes CASSYSVVAGRNEQFF.

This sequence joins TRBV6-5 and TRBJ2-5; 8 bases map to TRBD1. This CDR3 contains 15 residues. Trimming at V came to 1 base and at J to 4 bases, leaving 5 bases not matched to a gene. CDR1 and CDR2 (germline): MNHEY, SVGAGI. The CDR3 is CASSYLITGGETQYF. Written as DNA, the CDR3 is TGTGCCAGCAGTTACTTAATCACAGGGGGAGAGACCCAGTACTTC.

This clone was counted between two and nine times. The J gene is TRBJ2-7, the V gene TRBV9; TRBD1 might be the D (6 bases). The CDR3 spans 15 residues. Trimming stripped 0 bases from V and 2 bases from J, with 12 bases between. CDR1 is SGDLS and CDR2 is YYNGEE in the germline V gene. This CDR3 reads CASSVEPTGPYEQYF. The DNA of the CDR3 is TGTGCCAGCAGCGTAGAGCCCACAGGGCCCTACGAGCAGTACTTC.

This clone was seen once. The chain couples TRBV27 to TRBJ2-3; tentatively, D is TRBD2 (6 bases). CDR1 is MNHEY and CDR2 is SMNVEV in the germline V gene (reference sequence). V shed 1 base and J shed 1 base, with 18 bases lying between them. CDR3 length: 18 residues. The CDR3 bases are TGTGCCAGCAGTTTATTCTCGAGACTAGTCATGGGCACAGATACGCAGTATTTT. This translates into CASSLFSRLVMGTDTQYF.